This section outlines one TCR beta chain sequence together with its context. The target antigen is unknown. Using the 5' RACE reads, TCRdb records one entry per CDR3 protein without DNA. This sample contains about 210,000 distinct CDR3 sequences. These data come from a study of monozygotic twins with inflammatory bowel disease. Study observations and caveats: No distinction between different T cell subtypes was possible.

The CDR3 is 13 amino acids. Germline V lookup: CDR1 DFQATT, CDR2 SNEGSKA (reference sequence). The chain employs TRBV20-1 and TRBJ2-7; TCRdb proposes TRBD1, but this gene call is untestable without DNA. This clonotype was obtained from a human donor with ulcerative colitis or Crohn's disease, or a healthy co-twin of an affected twin (not recorded which). The specimen was blood. CDR3 residues: CSAFNRGLDEQYF.